This TCR beta chain derives from a study of beta chain features in type 1 diabetes. Regarding the study as a whole: Significant though moderate, a shortening of TCRB CDR3s appeared in all four CD4+ subsets of Type 1 diabetes patients.

As every portion of the isolated RNA was reverse transcribed, the sequencing read expressed TCRB transcripts. This table comes from immunoSEQ multiplex PCR, and its TCRdb copy is limited to in-frame clones, with some not included. The data contain some 130,000 clones, approximately 9% of them seen just once; the ten biggest clones take up around 0.79%. With respect to this clone: Its cognate antigen is unknown.

The trim removed 2 bases at V and 7 bases at J, leaving 6 bases unmatched. Germline loops: CDR1 SGHRS, CDR2 YFSETQ. This CDR3 is built from 16 residues. The specimen sequenced was central memory CD4+ T cells from blood. The sequence came from a man aged 25-45 years with type 1 diabetes. The chain has TRBV5-1 and TRBJ2-1, with TRBD2 matching 13 bases. CDR3 sequence: CASSFTSGGAGNEQFF. The CDR3, as DNA: TGCGCCAGCAGCTTCACTAGCGGGGGGGCTGGGAATGAGCAGTTCTTC.